This T cell receptor (beta chain) was identified in a study of Graves' ophthalmopathy and Graves' hyperthyroidism. TCR beta CDR3 amplification used RNA transcripts. First-round RT-PCR relied on HTBI primers, and a second-round multiplex PCR came next. TCRdb redid the calling of the multiplex PCR reads with MiXCR, one entry per CDR3 protein. The top ten hold about 1.4% of the sample, which has around 400,000 distinct CDR3 sequences, 15% to 20% seen once. As regards this clonotype: Being one base from a much bigger clone, this may be a read error.

Having ophthalmopathy, the donors showed moderate-to-severe activity, CAS ≥3 and NOSPECS ≥4, with disease lasting under 3 months. The evidence that diagnosis relied on was clinical symptoms, serum thyroxine, TRAb, thyroid ultrasound and orbital computed tomography. Germline loops: CDR1 SGHTA, CDR2 FQGNSA. This CDR3 contains 14 residues. The ends were cut back, 8 bases at V and 13 bases at J, with 23 bases in the middle. The rearrangement links TRBV7-2 to TRBJ2-2, with a tentative D call TRBD2 (7 bases). The sequence was obtained from a woman under 30 with Graves' ophthalmopathy. The sequencing sample was made of peripheral blood. The CDR3 reads CASGQGPRGDRLFF. The CDR3 coding sequence is TGTGCCAGCGGCCAGGGGCCTCGGGGGGATAGGCTGTTTTTT. The entire variable domain, with the rest obtained from reference TRBV7-2 and TRBJ2-2, is as follows: GAGVSQSPSNKVTEKGKDVELRCDPISGHTALYWYRQSLGQGLEFLIYFQGNSAPDKSGLPSDRFSAERTGGSVSTLTIQRTQQEDSAVYLCASGQGPRGDRLFFGEGSRLTVL.